Below, one TCR beta chain is given with its context. The target antigen is unknown. PCR used 60 Vbeta primers and 13 Jbeta primers. The repertoire was sequenced with immunoSEQ multiplex PCR; TCRdb's copy has only in-frame clones and lacks some. The sample includes about 160,000 clones, 60% to 85% of them seen just once. These data belong to a study of cytomegalovirus exposure and HLA in healthy donors. For the study at large: The 95 million to 120 million unique TCR beta sequences, from roughly 170 million T cells, were found by an earlier analysis. Study-wide findings and caveats: For cytomegalovirus status, the classifier reportedly gave diagnoses with high specificity and sensitivity.

The receptor was isolated from a middle-aged man in good health and CMV-seropositive. Sequences were obtained from PBMCs.

The CDR3 bases are TGTGCCTCCGCCGACACCTCTGTGACCGGGGAGCTGTTTTTT. It codes for CASADTSVTGELFF. The chain carries TRBV28 and TRBJ2-2; D call uncertain. The CDR3 is made up of 14 amino acids. CDR1 and CDR2 (germline): MDHEN, SYDVKM. V was cut by 11 bases and J by 5 bases, with 18 bases left in between.